The 9 T cell receptor beta chains given below trace back to one sample, sequenced in a study of identical twins (dated by TCRdb to 2015 to 2016). Library generation was performed with 5' RACE. Reads for this sample came from an Illumina HiSeq 2000. The raw public reads went through TCRdb reprocessing: fastp at Q25, MiXCR clone calling, in-frame beta chains kept. CDR3 protein duplicates are merged, each entry listing the most common genes and DNA. Within this sample are roughly 1.6 million distinct CDR3 sequences, with more than 30% of them counted one time only. The top ten clones comprise around 0.3% of the sample. The sample was cord blood. Source of these receptors: a newborn girl in good health.

The chain links TRBV20-1 to TRBJ2-5; D unclear. Germline CDR1 DFQATT, CDR2 SNEGSKA (reference sequence). This CDR3 has 14 amino acids. Trimming removed 7 bases at V and 0 bases at J, with 15 bases between. CDR3 amino acids: CSVPGRTYQETQYF. CDR3 DNA sequence: TGCAGTGTCCCTGGACGGACGTACCAAGAGACCCAGTACTTC.

This sequence joins TRBV20-1 and TRBJ1-5, with D tentatively TRBD1 (6 bases). Deletions cut 4 bases from V and 5 bases from J, with 21 bases between. Germline V CDR1 and CDR2: DFQATT, SNEGSKA (reference sequence). This CDR3 comprises 16 residues. The CDR3 protein is CSANWAGRGGDQPQHF. DNA of the CDR3: TGCAGTGCTAACTGGGCCGGTCGAGGGGGGGATCAGCCCCAGCATTTT.

The table lists this clonotype with a few counts. V is TRBV2 and J is TRBJ1-5; 9 positions match TRBD1. Trimming removed 7 bases from V and 2 bases from J; junction bases left unmatched: 6. Germline CDR1 is SNHLY and CDR2 is FYNNEI. This CDR3 is 15 amino acids long. CDR3 in amino acids: CASTIQGAGNQPQHF. CDR3 DNA: TGTGCCAGCACGATACAGGGGGCCGGCAATCAGCCCCAGCATTTT.

This clonotype has a handful of counts. The chain combines TRBV20-1 with TRBJ2-1; TRBD2 aligns across 8 bases. V was pared by 6 bases and J by 1 base, with 5 bases of the junction left unmatched. There are 14 residues in the CDR3. Germline V gives CDR1 DFQATT, CDR2 SNEGSKA (reference sequence). CDR3 loop: CSAPGTRSYNEQFF. CDR3 coding DNA: TGCAGTGCACCCGGGACTAGGTCCTACAATGAGCAGTTCTTC.

The J gene is TRBJ2-2, the V gene TRBV12-3 or TRBV12-4, with a weak D call TRBD2 (6 bases). Trimming left V 7 bases short and J 5 bases short, with 20 bases between. The CDR3 length is 16 residues. The CDR3 sequence is CASTLYGEVWTGELFF. As DNA, the CDR3 is TGTGCCAGCACCCTCTATGGGGAGGTTTGGACCGGGGAGCTGTTTTTT.

As concerns this clonotype: It may be a read error: a sequence one base away is much more abundant. The V and J genes are TRBV6-6 and TRBJ2-3, with 9 bases aligning to TRBD2. Losses at the gene ends were 7 bases for V and 1 base for J; bases not matched to a gene: 3. The CDR3 sequence is 14 residues long. Germline V gene lookup returns CDR1 MNHNY and CDR2 SVGAGI (reference sequence). The chain's CDR3 is CASIRLAGTDTQYF. CDR3 bases: TGTGCCAGCATCCGACTAGCGGGCACAGATACGCAGTATTTT.

As concerns this clonotype: The junction differs from germline at one of its ends, possibly a read error. CDR3 bases: TGTGCCGGCTCGCCACTAGCGGGAGGTAAAGATACGCAGTATTTT. This encodes CAGSPLAGGKDTQYF. The J gene is TRBJ2-3, the V gene TRBV18; 12 nucleotides line up with TRBD2. CDR3 length: 15 amino acids. The germline CDR1 and CDR2 sequences are KGHSH and LQKENI.

The chain couples TRBV2 to TRBJ1-4, with D hard to call. Per the germline V gene, CDR1 is SNHLY and CDR2 is FYNNEI. V was trimmed by 10 bases and J by 6 bases, leaving 9 bases between them. The CDR3 totals 11 residues. The DNA for the CDR3 is TGTGCCACCGCAGGAGATGAAAAACTGTTTTTT. Its protein product is CATAGDEKLFF.

The gene calls are TRBV7-2 and TRBJ1-1; TRBD1 aligns across 11 bases. The CDR3 runs 16 residues. Looked up from germline, CDR1 is SGHTA and CDR2 is FQGNSA. J was trimmed by 3 bases and V by 2 bases; bases with no gene match: 5. CDR3: CASSLSPGQGDTEAFF. The DNA of the CDR3 is TGTGCCAGCAGCTTAAGCCCGGGACAGGGGGACACTGAAGCTTTCTTT.